This T cell receptor (beta chain) is drawn from a study of OX40 agonist ivuxolimab in advanced cancers. As to this clone: The antigen is unknown.

The CDR3 sequence is 11 residues long. Germline CDR1 is SGHDT and CDR2 is YYEEEE. Trimming shortened V by 2 bases and J by 7 bases, and 4 bases separated the two germline ends. The study's findings and limits: Nonresponders included some who also had low normalized T-cell clonal expansion.

Here immunoSEQ multiplex PCR was the method, and the copy in TCRdb shows in-frame clones only, minus some. The sample shows about 24,000 clones, approximately 86% of them seen only once. The clonotype was recovered from an adult with an advanced solid tumor such as melanoma, head and neck, liver or kidney cancer. The material sequenced was CD4+ or CD8+ T cells sorted from blood, taken in a trial of the OX40 agonist ivuxolimab. The chain carries TRBV5-6 and TRBJ2-1; D not resolved. CDR3 sequence: CASSFINEQFF. CDR3 bases: TGTGCCAGCAGCTTCATTAATGAGCAGTTCTTC.